One and the same sample provided the 5 T cell receptor beta chains below, sequenced in a study of human T cells and chemical hapten exposure. TCRdb used MiXCR to reprocess the RACE reads, holding one entry per CDR3 protein. The sample includes just over 80,000 distinct CDR3 sequences, roughly 10% of them seen just once. Time point here: patch test 1, 2 weeks after DPC sensitization. Treatment defined: therapeutic diphenylcyclopropenone sensitization with weekly scalp DPC. Specimen: whole blood, collected in connection with sensitization to the hapten diphenylcyclopropenone (DPC). These receptors were taken from a woman aged 45-60 years with alopecia areata. Some clones in this sample may be carry-over from other donors' samples.

This clonotype was observed at least ten times. This chain joins TRBV20-1 and TRBJ1-5; 7 bases agree with TRBD1. The J segment lost 3 bases and the V segment lost 5 bases, leaving 10 bases of the junction unmatched. Germline values: CDR1 DFQATT, CDR2 SNEGSKA (reference sequence). The CDR3 is 15 amino acids. CDR3 DNA: TGCAGTGCTCCCCACCCTGGACAGGCCAATCAGCCCCAGCATTTT. This encodes CSAPHPGQANQPQHF.

This clonotype was picked up a small number of times. The CDR3 sequence is CASSAPEDRGQGPQHF. Written as DNA, the CDR3 is TGTGCCAGCTCAGCGCCGGAAGACAGGGGGCAGGGGCCCCAGCATTTT. The V gene is TRBV18, the J gene TRBJ1-5; 10 nucleotides match TRBD1. The V gene's germline CDR1 is KGHSH and CDR2 LQKENI. Trimming cost V 5 bases and J 9 bases; bases outside gene matches: 13. The CDR3 has 16 amino acids.

This clonotype has a count of ten or more. For the CDR3, the DNA is TGTGCCAGCAGTTTATTGTGGACAGGGAAGTACACCTTC. Translation gives CASSLLWTGKYTF. The chain uses TRBV28 and TRBJ1-2; 8 nucleotides match TRBD1. Germline V gene lookup returns CDR1 MDHEN and CDR2 SYDVKM. V trimming: 1 base; J trimming: 11 bases; junction bases outside the gene matches: 6. The CDR3 has 13 amino acids.

This clonotype occurred many times. The rearrangement joins TRBV7-2 to TRBJ1-2; D is unresolved. The CDR3 length is 15 residues. Germline V gives CDR1 SGHTA, CDR2 FQGNSA. Trimming removed 5 bases at V and 2 bases at J, with 15 bases between. DNA of the CDR3: TGTGCCAGCAGCGCCCGTGAGGGCAGGAACTATGGCTACACCTTC. Translating it yields CASSAREGRNYGYTF.

This clonotype was observed at least ten times. The gene calls are TRBV6-6 and TRBJ1-6, with a possible D match to TRBD1 (6 bases). The CDR3 is 15 amino acids. Per germline, CDR1 MNHNY and CDR2 SVGAGI (reference sequence). Trimming removed 5 bases at V and 6 bases at J, with 14 bases between. CDR3 nucleotide sequence: TGTGCCAGCAGTCCGAACCACAGGGTTAATTCACCCCTCCACTTT. Protein: CASSPNHRVNSPLHF.